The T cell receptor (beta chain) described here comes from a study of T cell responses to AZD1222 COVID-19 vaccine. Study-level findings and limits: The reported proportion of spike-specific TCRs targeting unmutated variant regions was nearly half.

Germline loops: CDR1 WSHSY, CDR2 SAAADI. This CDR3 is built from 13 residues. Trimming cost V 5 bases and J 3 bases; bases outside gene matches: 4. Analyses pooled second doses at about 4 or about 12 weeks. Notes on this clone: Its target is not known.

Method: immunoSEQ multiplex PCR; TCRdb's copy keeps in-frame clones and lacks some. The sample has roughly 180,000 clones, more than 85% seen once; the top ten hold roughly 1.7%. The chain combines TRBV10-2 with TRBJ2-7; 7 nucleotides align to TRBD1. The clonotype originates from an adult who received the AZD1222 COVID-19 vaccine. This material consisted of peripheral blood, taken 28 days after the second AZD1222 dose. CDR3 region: CASSWDSVYEQYF. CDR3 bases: TGCGCCAGCAGTTGGGACAGCGTCTACGAGCAGTACTTC.